This entry lists 19 T cell receptor beta chains sequenced from one sample in a study of PD-1 blockade in classical Hodgkin lymphoma. Stated time point: cycle 4 day 1 (C4D1), after around six weeks of nivolumab. Relapses following autologous stem cell transplantation were seen in all patients, with brentuximab vedotin exposure varying. The protocol was immunoSEQ multiplex PCR, while the TCRdb copy is restricted to in-frame clones and leaves out a portion. This table holds about 28,000 clones, about four fifths found once. The material sequenced was peripheral blood mononuclear cells (PBMCs), taken before the fourth cycle of nivolumab. The receptors derive from a human donor with classical Hodgkin lymphoma.

The rearrangement uses TRBV11-3 and TRBJ2-3; 8 bases agree with TRBD1. Germline CDR1 SGHNT, CDR2 YENEEA. The CDR3 spans 15 residues. V lost 5 bases, J lost 1 base, and 5 bases stayed unmatched. CDR3 sequence reads: CASSPGTGGTDTQYF. The CDR3, as DNA: TGTGCCAGCAGCCCCGGGACAGGTGGCACAGATACGCAGTATTTT.

The chain uses TRBV6-5 and TRBJ2-5, with 7 bases aligning to TRBD2. V lost 5 bases to trimming and J lost 5 bases; unmatched junction nucleotides: 8. The CDR3 contains 14 residues. Germline lookup yields CDR1 MNHEY and CDR2 SVGAGI. The DNA for the CDR3 is TGTGCCAGCAGTACCAAAGCGGGACGGGAGACCCAGTACTTC. Its protein product is CASSTKAGRETQYF.

The V call is TRBV18, the J call TRBJ2-3, with a tentative D call TRBD2 (5 bases). In germline, CDR1 is KGHSH, CDR2 LQKENI. The CDR3 covers 15 residues. Deletions cut 3 bases from V and 4 bases from J, with 14 bases between. CDR3 coding DNA: TGTGCCAGCTCACCCTCGTTAGGGAGCGCAGATACGCAGTATTTT. Amino acid sequence: CASSPSLGSADTQYF.

This chain links TRBV6-1 with TRBJ2-1, with 9 bases identical to TRBD2. The junction had 4 bases not matched to a gene; V was cut back by 6 bases and J by 4 bases. Germline CDR1 reads MNHNS; CDR2 reads SASEGT. This CDR3 spans 14 amino acids. The CDR3 sequence: CASSFSGRYNEQFF. Here the CDR3 DNA reads TGTGCCAGCAGCTTCAGCGGGAGGTACAATGAGCAGTTCTTC.

The sample holds a few counts of this clone. V and J are TRBV5-4 and TRBJ2-3; D is ambiguous. The V gene's germline CDR1 is SGHNT and CDR2 YYREEE (reference sequence). CDR3 length: 17 residues. V lost 1 base and J 0 bases, leaving 15 bases between the germline ends. For the CDR3, the DNA is TGTGCCAGCAGCTTGTTTATTAGAACAGTTAGCACAGATACGCAGTATTTT. This translates into CASSLFIRTVSTDTQYF.

This chain uses TRBV6-1 with TRBJ2-5; 10 bases match TRBD1. The J segment lost 5 bases and the V segment lost 6 bases, leaving 6 bases of the junction unmatched. Germline CDR1 and CDR2: MNHNS and SASEGT. The CDR3 spans 14 residues. As DNA, the CDR3 is TGTGCCAGCAGCTCCGGGACAGGGGTCGAGACCCAGTACTTC. It is translated as CASSSGTGVETQYF.

V is TRBV19 and J is TRBJ2-2; a possible D gene is TRBD2 (6 bases). Trimming cost V 3 bases and J 2 bases, with 16 bases left between them. The CDR3 spans 17 residues. The germline CDR1 and CDR2 sequences are LNHDA and SQIVND (reference sequence). CDR3 DNA sequence: TGTGCCAGTAGTATTAAAGTTGGGGGGTCAAACACCGGGGAGCTGTTTTTT. This codes for CASSIKVGGSNTGELFF.

The chain employs TRBV5-4 and TRBJ2-5; 13 positions match TRBD2. With V trimmed by 4 bases and J by 4 bases, 13 bases remained unmatched. Germline CDR1 SGHNT, CDR2 YYREEE (reference sequence). The CDR3 loop spans 18 amino acids. CDR3 bases: TGTGCCAGCAGCGGCCCCACTAGCGGGAGGGCAAATTCAGAGACCCAGTACTTC. It translates to CASSGPTSGRANSETQYF.

A word on this clone: One end of the junction varies from germline; a read error may be responsible. The J gene is TRBJ2-7, the V gene TRBV29-1, with 7 bases fitting TRBD1. This CDR3 has 13 amino acids. CDR1 SQVTM and CDR2 ANQGSEA come from the germline V gene. The CDR3 DNA sequence: TGCAGCGTTGAAAAGGGCAGGGGGTACGGGCAGTACTTC. Translation gives CSVEKGRGYGQYF.

This clone was picked up one time. The chain uses TRBV6-6 and TRBJ2-1, with 9 positions matching TRBD2. The germline V gene encodes CDR1 MNHNY and CDR2 SVGAGI (reference sequence). The CDR3 consists of 16 residues. Trimming at V came to 0 bases and at J to 6 bases, leaving 6 bases not matched to a gene. CDR3 in DNA: TGTGCCAGCAGTTACTCGGGGGGACTAGCCAGCAATGAGCAGTTCTTC. Encoded protein: CASSYSGGLASNEQFF.

The rearrangement joins TRBV6-1 to TRBJ2-3; D gene ambiguous. CDR1 is MNHNS and CDR2 is SASEGT in the germline V gene. The CDR3 has 14 amino acids. The V and J ends lost 7 bases and 0 bases respectively, with 11 bases between them. The CDR3 bases are TGTGCCAGCACCCCCTATCCTAGCACAGATACGCAGTATTTT. Translating gives CASTPYPSTDTQYF.

In the case of this clone: One end of the junction is discordant with germline, which a read error may explain. This chain uses TRBV6-1 with TRBJ2-3; 7 bases line up with TRBD2. This CDR3 region has 15 residues. CDR1 and CDR2 (germline): MNHNS, SASEGT. For the CDR3, the DNA is TGTGCCAGCAGGGAAGGACTAGTATCCACAGATACGCAGTATTTT. Translation gives CASREGLVSTDTQYF.

V is TRBV6-1 and J is TRBJ2-1, with TRBD1 as a possible D gene (6 bases). The CDR3 length is 14 residues. Germline V lookup: CDR1 MNHNS, CDR2 SASEGT. The V and J ends lost 6 bases and 4 bases respectively, with 13 bases between them. The CDR3 sequence is CASRATGQYNEQFF. Here the CDR3 DNA reads TGTGCCAGCAGAGCCACAGGACAGTACAATGAGCAGTTCTTC.

The gene calls are TRBV6-5 and TRBJ1-2, with 7 positions matching TRBD1. V shed 6 bases, J shed 2 bases, and the junction held 9 bases outside the gene matches. CDR3 size: 15 residues. Germline V CDR1 and CDR2: MNHEY, SVGAGI. As DNA, the CDR3 is TGTGCCAGCAGCAGACAGGGATCGGGGAACTATGGCTACACCTTC. It is translated as CASSRQGSGNYGYTF.

In DNA form, the CDR3 reads TGTGCCAGTAGTATAAACGCAGGGATCGGGGAGCTGTTTTTT. Translating it yields CASSINAGIGELFF. The chain has TRBV19 and TRBJ2-2, with a tentative D call TRBD1 (5 bases). Germline V gene data show CDR1 as LNHDA and CDR2 as SQIVND (reference sequence). V was trimmed by 2 bases and J by 7 bases, leaving 11 bases between them. The CDR3 loop spans 14 amino acids.

This clone was found once. This chain links TRBV6-5 with TRBJ1-4; 7 bases align to TRBD1. Germline lookup yields CDR1 MNHEY and CDR2 SVGAGI. This CDR3 is 14 amino acids long. The V and J ends lost 2 bases and 6 bases, in that order; junction bases with no gene match: 3. The CDR3 DNA is TGTGCCAGCAGTTACAGGGGGCCTTATGAAAAACTGTTTTTT. The encoded protein is CASSYRGPYEKLFF.

The J gene is TRBJ1-3, the V gene TRBV5-4; D gene unclear. From germline, CDR1 is SGHNT and CDR2 YYREEE (reference sequence). This CDR3 spans 14 amino acids. Trimming removed 4 bases from V and 0 bases from J, with 8 bases in between. The CDR3 here is CASSPQLSGNTIYF. Here the CDR3 DNA reads TGTGCCAGCAGCCCACAGCTCTCTGGAAACACCATATATTTT. Combining the CDR3 with reference TRBV5-4 and TRBJ1-3 gives the whole variable domain ETGVTQSPTHLIKTRGQQVTLRCSSQSGHNTVSWYQQALGQGPQFIFQYYREEENGRGNFPPRFSGLQFPNYSSELNVNALELDDSALYLCASSPQLSGNTIYFGEGSWLTVV.

The V and J genes are TRBV28 and TRBJ2-2; a weak D match, TRBD1 (5 bases). There are 14 residues in the CDR3. V was clipped by 7 bases and J by 4 bases, with 13 bases between them. From germline, CDR1 is MDHEN and CDR2 SYDVKM. CDR3 nucleotides: TGTGCCAGCAAGCGCTTCAGGGTCACCGGGGAGCTGTTTTTT. This gives the protein CASKRFRVTGELFF.

This chain uses TRBV28 with TRBJ2-2; TRBD2 aligns across 13 bases. Looked up from germline, CDR1 is MDHEN and CDR2 is SYDVKM. CDR3 length: 15 amino acids. The junction had 5 bases not matched to a gene; V was cut back by 8 bases and J by 5 bases. In DNA, the CDR3 is TGTGCCAGCGGACTAGCGGGAGTGGGGACCGGGGAGCTGTTTTTT. Translating gives CASGLAGVGTGELFF. Filled out from reference TRBV28 and TRBJ2-2, the complete variable domain reads DVKVTQSSRYLVKRTGEKVFLECVQDMDHENMFWYRQDPGLGLRLIYFSYDVKMKEKGDIPEGYSVSREKKERFSLILESASTNQTSMYLCASGLAGVGTGELFFGEGSRLTVL.